The subject of this entry is one T cell receptor (beta chain). The CDR3 totals 15 residues. V lost 8 bases to trimming and J lost 0 bases, with 13 bases between them. The V gene's germline CDR1 is KGHDR and CDR2 SFDVKD. This sample is drawn from a study of blood T cell repertoires in COVID-19. Study-level background: Both acute and convalescent COVID-19 samples were obtained from the United States, Italy and Spain. T cells, B-cell-depleted T cells, or PBMCs supplied cDNA or gDNA.

Per the authors' pipeline: For nucleated cells, counts were estimated from reference gene primer amplification. Sequencing was performed with immunoSEQ multiplex PCR; in TCRdb, only in-frame clones are kept and a portion is missing. The V and J calls and the clone size are those of that table, but D and trimming were determined from the DNA. The sample consists of under 130,000 clones, 85% to 90% of them appearing once. The chain carries TRBV24-1 and TRBJ2-1; possibly TRBD2 for D (5 bases). The sample consisted of peripheral blood. The TCR was taken from a human donor in a cohort sampled during active COVID-19. The CDR3, as DNA: TGTGCCACCAAAAAGCGGCTCAGCTCCTACAATGAGCAGTTCTTC. Translation gives CATKKRLSSYNEQFF.